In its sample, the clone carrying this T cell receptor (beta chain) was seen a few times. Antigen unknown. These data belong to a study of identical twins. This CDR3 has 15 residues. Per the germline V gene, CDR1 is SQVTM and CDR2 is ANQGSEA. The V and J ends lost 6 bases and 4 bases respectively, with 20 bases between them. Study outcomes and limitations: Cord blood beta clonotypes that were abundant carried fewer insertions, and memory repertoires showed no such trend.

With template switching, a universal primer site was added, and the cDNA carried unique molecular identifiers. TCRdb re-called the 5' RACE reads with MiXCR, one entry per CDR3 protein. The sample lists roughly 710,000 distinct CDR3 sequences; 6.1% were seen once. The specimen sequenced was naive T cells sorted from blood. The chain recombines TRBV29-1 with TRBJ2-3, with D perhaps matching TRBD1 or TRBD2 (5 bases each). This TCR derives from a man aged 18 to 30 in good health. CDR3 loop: CSVRGGAAGADTQYF. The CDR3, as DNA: TGCAGCGTCCGGGGTGGGGCTGCTGGGGCAGATACGCAGTATTTT.